Listed below are T cell receptor beta chains from one sample, sequenced in a study of T cells in Graves' hyperthyroidism and ophthalmopathy. In TCRdb, the multiplex PCR reads were re-called with MiXCR into one record per CDR3 protein. Among 500,000 to 600,000 distinct CDR3 sequences listed, just over 45% were seen once. Sequencing was performed on peripheral blood or thyroid tissue (not recorded which). These receptors all come from an adult woman with Graves' disease, either hyperthyroidism or ophthalmopathy (not recorded which). CDR3s include the opening cysteine and the closing phenylalanine or tryptophan. The D gene is left open where the match is weak. Rows may omit the clone size; those that give it use once, few, many or a size class.

DNA,CDR3,length,D,V,size,J
TGTGCCAGCAATGTCGGGTTGCGGAACACTGAAGCTTTCTTT,CASNVGLRNTEAFF,14,-,TRBV13,-,TRBJ1-1
TGTGCCAGCAGCAAAGGGACAGGTAGCACTGAAGCTTTCTTT,CASSKGTGSTEAFF,14,TRBD1,TRBV7-2,many,TRBJ1-1
TGTGCCAGCAGTGACGACACCCTCTCCTACGAGCAGTACTTC,CASSDDTLSYEQYF,14,-,TRBV2,-,TRBJ2-7
TGTGCCAGCAGCTCCCTCAGGGCTAGCGGGAGATCCTACGAGCAGTACTTC,CASSSLRASGRSYEQYF,17,TRBD2,TRBV11-2,-,TRBJ2-7
TGCAGTGCAGGAGAGACAGGGGACCAGCCCCAGCATTTT,CSAGETGDQPQHF,13,TRBD1,TRBV20-1,-,TRBJ1-5
TGTGCCAGCAGTGAGGGGCGACTGAGGAGCTCCTACGAGCAGTACTTC,CASSEGRLRSSYEQYF,16,-,TRBV6-1,-,TRBJ2-7
TGTGCCAGCAGCCCATACGGAGGACAGGCCTACACCGGGGAGCTGTTTTTT,CASSPYGGQAYTGELFF,17,TRBD1,TRBV14,once,TRBJ2-2
TGTGCCAGCAGTTCCGGGGGGTTGGGCAGACGCTTC,CASSSGGLGRRF,12,TRBD2,TRBV28,many,TRBJ2-7
TGCAGCGTCCTGGGGGGCGGGGAGCTGTTTTTT,CSVLGGGELFF,11,-,TRBV29-1,many,TRBJ2-2
TGTGCTGGTTCCAGTGGGACATTCTCTGGAAACACCATATATTTT,CAGSSGTFSGNTIYF,15,-,TRBV12-3/TRBV12-4,many,TRBJ1-3
TGTGCCATCAGGGGGGAGACGTCGATCGAGACCCAGTACTTC,CAIRGETSIETQYF,14,-,TRBV10-3,-,TRBJ2-5
TGTGCCAGCACCATCGGACAGGCGTATGGCTACACCTTC,CASTIGQAYGYTF,13,TRBD1,TRBV2,-,TRBJ1-2
TGTGCCAGCAGCTCAGGGACTAGCGGGAGGGACGAGCAGTACTTC,CASSSGTSGRDEQYF,15,TRBD2,TRBV7-9,many,TRBJ2-7
TGTGCCAGCAGCCCAGGGGCGGGATTTGATACGCAGTATTTT,CASSPGAGFDTQYF,14,-,TRBV6-5,-,TRBJ2-3
TGTGCCAGCAGTCCTGACAGTGACTATGGCTACACCTTC,CASSPDSDYGYTF,13,-,TRBV7-9,-,TRBJ1-2
TGTGCCAGCAGCGGACGGGGGTTCAACTCTGGAAACACCATATATTTT,CASSGRGFNSGNTIYF,16,-,TRBV2,many,TRBJ1-3
TGTGCCAGCAGCCTAGTTACTGACCCGCTAAGGGTACCTGAAGCTTTCTTT,CASSLVTDPLRVPEAFF,17,-,TRBV7-9,-,TRBJ1-1
TGTGCCAGCGAACGGGGCCAGACCCAGTACTTC,CASERGQTQYF,11,-,TRBV25-1,-,TRBJ2-5
TGTGCCAGCAGCCACACGACAGGGCTCGAGCAGTACTTC,CASSHTTGLEQYF,13,TRBD1,TRBV7-2,-,TRBJ2-7
TGTGCCAGCAGTTTTGGAGGTTCCCAGCATTTT,CASSFGGSQHF,11,-,TRBV12-3/TRBV12-4,-,TRBJ1-5
TGTGCCAGCACCGGGACTGCCGACGGTGAGCAGTTCTTC,CASTGTADGEQFF,13,-,TRBV2,-,TRBJ2-1
TGTGCCAGCAGCGACAGGGCTGGCTATGGCTACACCTTC,CASSDRAGYGYTF,13,-,TRBV9,few,TRBJ1-2
TGTGCCAGCAGCTCCCCACTAGCGGGACGGGATGAGCAGTTCTTC,CASSSPLAGRDEQFF,15,TRBD2,TRBV7-3,few,TRBJ2-1
TGCGCCAGCAGCCAAGGATTCACTGGAAACACCATATATTTT,CASSQGFTGNTIYF,14,-,TRBV4-1,many,TRBJ1-3
TGTGCCAGCAGTCCGGGACACATTAATGAAAAACTGTTTTTT,CASSPGHINEKLFF,14,-,TRBV6-5,many,TRBJ1-4
TGTGCCAGCAGCTTAGCCCCGGGGCGGACTAATGAAAAACTGTTTTTT,CASSLAPGRTNEKLFF,16,-,TRBV7-6,many,TRBJ1-4
TGTGCCAGCAGCCCTACGTGGACAGGAGAAGGAAACACCATATATTTT,CASSPTWTGEGNTIYF,16,TRBD1,TRBV12-3/TRBV12-4,many,TRBJ1-3
TGTGCCAGCAGTGCGGCCATTCGGGCCAACGTCCTGACTTTC,CASSAAIRANVLTF,14,-,TRBV6-1,-,TRBJ2-6
TGCGCCAGCAGCCAAGCGGCCCAGTACTTC,CASSQAAQYF,10,-,TRBV7-9,-,TRBJ2-5